The clone carrying this T cell receptor (beta chain) is medium-sized within its sample. Its specificity is unknown. This sample is part of a study of early T cells in non-severe SARS-CoV-2 infection. About the study: Alpha and beta chains were unpaired, from unsorted whole-blood bulk RNA. Findings and caveats of the study: Comparison of clonotypes with VDJdb favored anti-spike CD8 responses while missing private and CD4 specificities.

Trimming took 5 bases from V and 7 from J, leaving 17 bases between them. This CDR3 region has 15 residues. The TCR library protocol attached unique molecular identifiers to the individual cDNA molecules. TCRdb recomputed calls from the 5' RACE reads with MiXCR, one row per CDR3 protein. Of tens of thousands of distinct CDR3 sequences in the sample, about 12% were seen once. The material sequenced was whole blood. The receptor comes from an adult who was a healthcare worker with PCR-confirmed SARS-CoV-2 infection or an uninfected control (not recorded which). The chain is built from TRBV12-3 or TRBV12-4 and TRBJ2-2, with D possibly matching TRBD1 (6 bases). CDR3 amino acids: CASSPSGTRGGELFF. For the CDR3, the DNA is TGTGCCAGCAGTCCATCCGGGACAAGAGGCGGGGAGCTGTTTTTT.